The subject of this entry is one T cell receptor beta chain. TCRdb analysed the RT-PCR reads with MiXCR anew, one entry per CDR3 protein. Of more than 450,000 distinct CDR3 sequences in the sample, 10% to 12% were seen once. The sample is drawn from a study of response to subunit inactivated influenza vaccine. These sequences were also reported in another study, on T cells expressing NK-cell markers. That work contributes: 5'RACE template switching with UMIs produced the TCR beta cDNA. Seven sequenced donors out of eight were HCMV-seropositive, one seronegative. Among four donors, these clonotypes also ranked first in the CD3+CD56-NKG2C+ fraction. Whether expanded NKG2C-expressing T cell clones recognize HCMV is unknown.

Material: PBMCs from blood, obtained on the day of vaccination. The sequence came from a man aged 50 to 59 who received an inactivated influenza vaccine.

The CDR3 DNA is TGTGCCAGCAGCCAAGGACACTCGGATTCACCCCTCCACTTT. The encoded protein is CASSQGHSDSPLHF. The chain carries TRBV3-1 and TRBJ1-6; no clear D gene. The germline CDR1 and CDR2 sequences are LGHDT and YNNKEL (reference sequence). V was clipped by 1 base and J by 8 bases, with 9 bases between them. The CDR3 extends over 14 amino acids.